These 18 T cell receptor beta chains were all obtained from the same sample, sequenced in a study of blood T cell repertoires in COVID-19. Libraries were prepared by immunoSEQ multiplex PCR; TCRdb keeps only in-frame clonotypes and omits some of them. The repertoire holds a few hundred thousand clones, about nine tenths seen once, with around 0.92% in the top ten. The specimen was PBMCs or T cells enriched from blood (not recorded which). These receptor sequences come from a woman aged 25-40 years who had been exposed to COVID-19.

The chain has TRBV19 and TRBJ1-4; D gene unclear. In germline, CDR1 is LNHDA, CDR2 SQIVND (reference sequence). The CDR3 is made up of 15 amino acids. V lost 1 base, J lost 3 bases, and 9 bases lay in between. CDR3 residues: CASSIGRVANEKLFF. DNA of the CDR3: TGTGCCAGTAGTATAGGGAGGGTTGCTAATGAAAAACTGTTTTTT.

V and J are TRBV2 and TRBJ2-7; tentative D call: TRBD2 (6 bases). Per the germline V gene, CDR1 is SNHLY and CDR2 is FYNNEI. This CDR3 has 13 residues. V was pared by 5 bases and J by 5 bases, with 13 bases between. The CDR3 bases are TGTGCCAGCAGTTCTCCGGGAGTACACGAGCAGTACTTC. It translates to CASSSPGVHEQYF.

The CDR3, as DNA: TGTGCCAGCATCTTCGGGAAACTAGAGACTGAAGCTTTCTTT. The encoded protein is CASIFGKLETEAFF. The V and J genes are TRBV6-5 and TRBJ1-1; D is unresolved. The CDR3 length is 14 residues. The V gene's germline CDR1 is MNHEY and CDR2 SVGAGI. V lost 7 bases and J 5 bases, leaving 17 bases between the germline ends.

The V gene is TRBV6-6, the J gene TRBJ2-7; the D gene is possibly TRBD2 (5 bases). The CDR3 covers 17 residues. The V end lost 5 bases, the J end lost 5 bases, and 25 bases lay between the germline ends. Germline V gives CDR1 MNHNY, CDR2 SVGAGI (reference sequence). DNA for the CDR3: TGTGCCAGCAGTCGACTTACCCCACCTCGGGGTTTCCACGAGCAGTACTTC. This gives the protein CASSRLTPPRGFHEQYF.

V is TRBV3-1 (or the pseudogene TRBV3-2) and J is TRBJ2-7; perhaps TRBD1 as D (5 bases). The CDR3 is made up of 15 amino acids. Germline V lookup: CDR1 LGHDT, CDR2 YNNKEL (reference sequence). Trimming left V 1 base short and J 1 base short, with 11 bases between. The CDR3 loop is CASSQAFQGSYEQYF. CDR3 DNA sequence: TGTGCCAGCAGCCAAGCCTTCCAGGGATCCTACGAGCAGTACTTC.

The chain uses TRBV15 and TRBJ1-2, with 7 bases aligning to TRBD1. Germline lookup yields CDR1 LNHNV and CDR2 YYDKDF (reference sequence). The CDR3 is 17 amino acids. The ends lost 5 bases at V and 6 bases at J; junction bases unmatched: 18. CDR3 residues: CATSGTGTDIDYDGYTF. CDR3 nucleotide sequence: TGTGCCACCAGCGGGACCGGGACAGATATAGACTATGATGGCTACACCTTC. Variable domain in full (rest from reference TRBV15 and TRBJ1-2): DAMVIQNPRYQVTQFGKPVTLSCSQTLNHNVMYWYQQKSSQAPKLLFHYYDKDFNNEADTPDNFQSRRPNTSFCFLDIRSPGLGDTAMYLCATSGTGTDIDYDGYTFGSGTRLTVV.

Here the CDR3 reads CASSSTRGYEQYF. The CDR3 region has the DNA TGCGCCAGCAGCTCAACCAGGGGTTACGAGCAGTACTTC. The chain links TRBV5-1 to TRBJ2-7, with D maybe TRBD1 (6 bases). Germline-derived CDR1 and CDR2 are SGHRS and YFSETQ. The CDR3 length is 13 residues. V was trimmed by 3 bases and J by 4 bases, leaving 11 bases between them.

This clone was counted a few times. The rearrangement joins TRBV6-4 to TRBJ1-1; D not resolved. Trimming removed 0 bases at V and 0 bases at J, with 8 bases between. Germline V gene lookup returns CDR1 MRHNA and CDR2 SNTAGT. The CDR3 has 15 residues. In DNA, the CDR3 is TGTGCCAGCAGTGACTCTTATATTATGAACACTGAAGCTTTCTTT. It specifies CASSDSYIMNTEAFF.

V is TRBV24-1 and J is TRBJ2-3; possible D gene TRBD2, 6 bases. CDR1 and CDR2 from the germline V gene are KGHDR and SFDVKD. V lost 4 bases, J lost 5 bases, and 18 bases lay in between. This CDR3 contains 16 residues. In nucleotides, the CDR3 is TGTGCCACCAGTGACCCCCCGACTAGTGGGTTAGATACGCAGTATTTT. This codes for CATSDPPTSGLDTQYF.

This chain uses TRBV28 with TRBJ1-1; D unclear. The CDR3 totals 15 residues. The germline CDR1 and CDR2 sequences are MDHEN and SYDVKM. V dropped 5 bases and J dropped 4 bases, with 17 bases sitting between them. The CDR3 sequence: CASSPPGSTGTEAFF. The CDR3 coding sequence is TGTGCCAGCAGTCCCCCCGGCTCAACGGGCACTGAAGCTTTCTTT.

The genes are TRBV5-1 and TRBJ2-2; 7 bases are a match to TRBD1. V was pared by 6 bases and J by 3 bases, with 11 bases of the junction left unmatched. Per germline, CDR1 SGHRS and CDR2 YFSETQ. This CDR3 comprises 16 residues. CDR3 protein: CASTNLGGADTGELFF. CDR3 bases: TGCGCCAGCACAAATCTAGGGGGCGCGGACACCGGGGAGCTGTTTTTT.

The chain has TRBV28 and TRBJ1-2; 11 bases agree with TRBD1. V was clipped by 11 bases and J by 5 bases; unmatched bases: 13. CDR3 length: 15 amino acids. CDR1 and CDR2 from the germline V gene are MDHEN and SYDVKM. The CDR3 is CAGGTGGGRLYGYTF. The CDR3 DNA is TGTGCCGGGGGGACAGGGGGAGGGAGGTTATATGGCTACACCTTC.

This clone turned up a few times. Other DNA sequences from this sample encode an identical CDR3 as well. The genes are TRBV5-1 and TRBJ2-5; maybe TRBD2 (5 bases). There are 12 residues in the CDR3. V dropped 4 bases and J dropped 2 bases, with 6 bases sitting between them. Germline V CDR1 and CDR2: SGHRS, YFSETQ. In DNA form, the CDR3 reads TGCGCCAGCAGCAGCGGACAAGAGACCCAGTACTTC. Amino acid sequence: CASSSGQETQYF.

The chain joins TRBV5-4 to TRBJ2-7; 9 bases line up with TRBD2. The CDR3 is 13 amino acids. Germline-derived CDR1 and CDR2 are SGHNT and YYREEE (reference sequence). With V trimmed by 6 bases and J by 4 bases, 5 bases remained unmatched. The DNA of the CDR3 is TGTGCCAGCAAAGGCGGGAGGGGGTACGAGCAGTACTTC. This translates into CASKGGRGYEQYF. Variable domain in full (rest from reference TRBV5-4 and TRBJ2-7): ETGVTQSPTHLIKTRGQQVTLRCSSQSGHNTVSWYQQALGQGPQFIFQYYREEENGRGNFPPRFSGLQFPNYSSELNVNALELDDSALYLCASKGGRGYEQYFGPGTRLTVT.

CDR3 coding DNA: TGTGCCAGCAGCTCTACAGGGGCTAGCACTGAAGCTTTCTTT. Residues: CASSSTGASTEAFF. The gene calls are TRBV11-3 and TRBJ1-1; 7 nucleotides align to TRBD1. Germline V gene sequence: CDR1 SGHNT, CDR2 YENEEA. The trim removed 4 bases at V and 4 bases at J, leaving 6 bases unmatched. CDR3 length equals 14 residues.

This clone was seen only once. The J gene is TRBJ1-1, the V gene TRBV7-6, with 10 bases aligning to TRBD1. Looked up from germline, CDR1 is SGHVS and CDR2 is FNYEAQ. This CDR3 is 19 amino acids long. The V and J ends lost 1 base and 4 bases, in that order; junction bases with no gene match: 15. For the CDR3, the DNA is TGTGCCAGCAGCTTAGTGTCTGCTCTGGGACAGGGGTCCGGCACTGAAGCTTTCTTT. This translates into CASSLVSALGQGSGTEAFF.

The J gene is TRBJ2-7, the V gene TRBV9, with 11 nucleotides matching TRBD1. Germline lookup yields CDR1 SGDLS and CDR2 YYNGEE. CDR3 length: 15 amino acids. The junction had 6 bases not matched to a gene; V was cut back by 2 bases and J by 5 bases. CDR3 bases: TGTGCCAGCAGCGTCTCGGGACAGGGGGTCCACGAGCAGTACTTC. Its translation is CASSVSGQGVHEQYF.

This clone was observed a single time. CDR3 residues: CASSPQDSGANVLTF. DNA for the CDR3: TGTGCCAGCAGTCCACAGGATTCTGGGGCCAACGTCCTGACTTTC. The chain links TRBV7-3 to TRBJ2-6, with TRBD1 as a possible D gene (5 bases). Per the germline V gene, CDR1 is SGHTA and CDR2 is FQGTGA. V was pared by 6 bases and J by 1 base, with 10 bases between. The CDR3 runs 15 residues.